These 10 T cell receptor beta chains share one sample of origin, sequenced in a study of CD8 T cells in Susac syndrome. With random hexamers, reverse transcription was performed on about 0.5 to 1 ug of RNA. TCRdb re-analysed the immunoSEQ multiplex PCR reads in MiXCR, keeping a single row per CDR3 protein. There are about 180,000 distinct CDR3 sequences in the sample; around 94% occur only once, and roughly 0.11% lies in the top ten. Sequencing was done on a sample of CD4+ T cells from PBMCs. The receptor set was obtained from a human donor with Susac syndrome.

V usage is TRBV27 and J usage is TRBJ1-6, with TRBD1 matching over 7 bases. J gave up 3 bases and V 5 bases, and 4 bases lay outside the gene matches. The CDR3 is 15 amino acids. CDR1 MNHEY and CDR2 SMNVEV come from the germline V gene (reference sequence). CDR3 sequence: CASSRTGNYNSPLHF. In DNA, the CDR3 is TGTGCCAGCAGTCGGACAGGCAACTATAATTCACCCCTCCACTTT.

The J gene is TRBJ1-4, the V gene TRBV3-1; 7 nucleotides line up with TRBD1. V trimming: 4 bases; J trimming: 6 bases; junction bases outside the gene matches: 5. CDR1 is LGHDT, CDR2 YNNKEL, per germline (reference sequence). The CDR3 spans 14 residues. This CDR3 is CASSPRDRDEKLFF. The CDR3 coding sequence is TGTGCCAGCAGCCCACGGGACAGAGATGAAAAACTGTTTTTT.

The chain has TRBV14 and TRBJ2-7; perhaps TRBD1 as D (6 bases). Germline CDR1 and CDR2: SGHDN and FVKESK. The V gene lost 4 bases and the J gene lost 3 bases, with 13 bases spanning the gap. The CDR3 runs to 14 residues. The CDR3 DNA is TGTGCCAGCAGCCGGCTGGACAGTCACTACGAGCAGTACTTC. It translates to CASSRLDSHYEQYF.

The chain employs TRBV29-1 and TRBJ1-2; a weak D match, TRBD1 (5 bases). V lost 5 bases, J lost 3 bases, and 13 bases lay in between. The CDR3 length is 13 residues. Germline-derived CDR1 and CDR2 are SQVTM and ANQGSEA. The CDR3 spells CSVRSGKDYGYTF. The DNA for the CDR3 is TGCAGCGTTCGGTCAGGGAAAGACTATGGCTACACCTTC.

This chain connects TRBV29-1 to TRBJ1-6; a weak D match, TRBD1 (6 bases). V dropped 4 bases and J dropped 9 bases, with 13 bases sitting between them. The germline CDR1 and CDR2 sequences are SQVTM and ANQGSEA. The CDR3 is made up of 13 amino acids. The CDR3 DNA reads TGCAGCGTTGCGGACAGCCAAAGTTCACCCCTCCACTTT. Residues: CSVADSQSSPLHF.

The chain employs TRBV20-1 and TRBJ2-3, with 11 positions matching TRBD1. Unmatched junction bases numbered 4, after V lost 0 bases and J lost 5 bases. Germline lookup yields CDR1 DFQATT and CDR2 SNEGSKA (reference sequence). The CDR3 is 15 amino acids. CDR3 in amino acids: CSARDPGQGGDTQYF. As DNA, the CDR3 is TGCAGTGCTAGAGACCCGGGACAGGGGGGAGATACGCAGTATTTT.

The rearrangement links TRBV5-4 to TRBJ2-1, with 8 nucleotides matching TRBD2. The V gene end was trimmed by 3 bases and the J gene end by 3 bases; junction bases not matched to a gene: 8. In germline, CDR1 is SGHNT, CDR2 YYREEE (reference sequence). The CDR3 has 16 amino acids. The CDR3: CASSWTGLGVYNEQFF. The CDR3 coding sequence is TGTGCCAGCAGCTGGACGGGACTAGGCGTCTACAATGAGCAGTTCTTC.

The chain uses TRBV29-1 and TRBJ2-7; TRBD1 is a possible D gene (6 bases). The germline V and J ends were trimmed by 2 bases and 2 bases, with 10 bases remaining between them. CDR1 is SQVTM and CDR2 is ANQGSEA in the germline V gene. The CDR3 has 13 residues. Here the CDR3 DNA reads TGCAGCGTTGAAAGGACAGAGACCTACGAGCAGTACTTC. It translates to CSVERTETYEQYF.

The chain joins TRBV3-1 to TRBJ2-3, with 7 bases identical to TRBD1. The J segment lost 1 base and the V segment lost 3 bases, leaving 4 bases of the junction unmatched. This CDR3 spans 15 amino acids. CDR1 is LGHDT, CDR2 YNNKEL, per germline (reference sequence). CDR3 in DNA: TGTGCCAGCAGCCATCCTACAGGGGGCACAGATACGCAGTATTTT. Its protein is CASSHPTGGTDTQYF.

The chain is built from TRBV29-1 and TRBJ1-2, with TRBD1 identical over 8 bases. The CDR3 has 12 residues. The germline V gene has CDR1 SQVTM and CDR2 ANQGSEA. Unmatched junction bases numbered 0, after V lost 6 bases and J lost 0 bases. CDR3 nucleotide sequence: TGCAGCGTGACAGGGGCTAACTATGGCTACACCTTC. Residues: CSVTGANYGYTF.